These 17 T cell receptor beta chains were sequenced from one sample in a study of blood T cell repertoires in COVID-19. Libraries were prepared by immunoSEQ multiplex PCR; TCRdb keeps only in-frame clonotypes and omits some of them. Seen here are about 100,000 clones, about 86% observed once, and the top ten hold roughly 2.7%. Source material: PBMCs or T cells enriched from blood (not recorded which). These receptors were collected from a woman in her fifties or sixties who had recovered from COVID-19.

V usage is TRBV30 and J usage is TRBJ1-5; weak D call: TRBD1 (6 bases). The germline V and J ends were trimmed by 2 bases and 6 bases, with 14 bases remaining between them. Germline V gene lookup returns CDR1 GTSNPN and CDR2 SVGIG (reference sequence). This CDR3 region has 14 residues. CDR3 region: CAWSIATGRQPQHF. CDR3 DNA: TGTGCCTGGAGTATCGCGACAGGCCGTCAGCCCCAGCATTTT.

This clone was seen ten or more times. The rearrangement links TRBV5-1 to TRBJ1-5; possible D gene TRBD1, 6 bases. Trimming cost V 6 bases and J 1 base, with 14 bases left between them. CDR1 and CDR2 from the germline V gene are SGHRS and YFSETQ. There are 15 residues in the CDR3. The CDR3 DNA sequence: TGCGCCAGCAAGTCACAGGGCCCCAGCAATCAGCCCCAGCATTTT. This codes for CASKSQGPSNQPQHF.

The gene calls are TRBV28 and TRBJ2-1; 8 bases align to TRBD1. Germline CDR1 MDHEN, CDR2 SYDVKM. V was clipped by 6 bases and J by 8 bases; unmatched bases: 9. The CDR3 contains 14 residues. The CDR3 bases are TGTGCCAGCAGCCTAACAGGGGGTCATCATGAGCAGTTCTTC. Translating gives CASSLTGGHHEQFF.

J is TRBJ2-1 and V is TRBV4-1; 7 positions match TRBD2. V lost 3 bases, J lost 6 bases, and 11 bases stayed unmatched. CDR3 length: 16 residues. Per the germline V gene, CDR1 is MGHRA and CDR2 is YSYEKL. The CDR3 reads CASSQDRDYEGNEQFF. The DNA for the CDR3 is TGCGCCAGCAGCCAGGATCGGGACTATGAAGGCAATGAGCAGTTCTTC.

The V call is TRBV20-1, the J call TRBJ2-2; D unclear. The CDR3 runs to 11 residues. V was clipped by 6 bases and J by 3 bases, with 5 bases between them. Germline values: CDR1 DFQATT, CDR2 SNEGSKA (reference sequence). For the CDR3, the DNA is TGCAGTGCCCAGGACACCGGGGAGCTGTTTTTT. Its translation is CSAQDTGELFF.

The CDR3 DNA reads as TGTGCCAGCAGTTACCTCGGGATTGGGTATGGCTACACCTTC. The encoded protein is CASSYLGIGYGYTF. This rearrangement joins TRBV28 to TRBJ1-2, with D uncertain. Germline V CDR1 and CDR2: MDHEN, SYDVKM. V gave up 4 bases and J gave up 5 bases, with 14 bases separating them. The CDR3 sequence is 14 residues long.

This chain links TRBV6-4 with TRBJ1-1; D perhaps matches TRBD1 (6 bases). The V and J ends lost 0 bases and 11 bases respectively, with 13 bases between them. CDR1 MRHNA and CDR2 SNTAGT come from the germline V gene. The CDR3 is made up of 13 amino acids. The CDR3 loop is CASSDSNSGEAFF. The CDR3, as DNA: TGTGCCAGCAGTGACTCGAATTCAGGGGAGGCTTTCTTT.

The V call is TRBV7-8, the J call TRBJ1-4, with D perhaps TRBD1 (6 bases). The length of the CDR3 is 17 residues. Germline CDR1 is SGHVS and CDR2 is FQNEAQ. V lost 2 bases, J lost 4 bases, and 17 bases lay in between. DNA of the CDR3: TGTGCCAGCAGCTTATTTGGGGGGGCGAACCATAATGAAAAACTGTTTTTT. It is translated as CASSLFGGANHNEKLFF.

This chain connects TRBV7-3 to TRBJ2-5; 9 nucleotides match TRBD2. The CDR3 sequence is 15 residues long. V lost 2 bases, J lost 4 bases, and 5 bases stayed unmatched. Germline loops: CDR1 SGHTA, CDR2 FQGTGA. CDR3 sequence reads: CASSLDGGRGETQYF. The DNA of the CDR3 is TGTGCCAGCAGCTTAGACGGCGGGAGGGGAGAGACCCAGTACTTC.

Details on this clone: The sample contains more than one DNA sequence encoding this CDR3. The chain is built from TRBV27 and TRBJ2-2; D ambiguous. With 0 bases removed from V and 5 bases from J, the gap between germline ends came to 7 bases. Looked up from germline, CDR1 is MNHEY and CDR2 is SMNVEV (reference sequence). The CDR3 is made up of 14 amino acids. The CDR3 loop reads CASSLSAGTGELFF. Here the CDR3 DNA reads TGTGCCAGCAGTTTATCGGCCGGGACCGGGGAGCTGTTTTTT.

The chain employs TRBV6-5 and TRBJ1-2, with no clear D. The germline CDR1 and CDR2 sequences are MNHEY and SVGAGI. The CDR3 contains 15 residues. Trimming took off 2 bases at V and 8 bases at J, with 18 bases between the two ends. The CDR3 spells CASSYDGLHERGYTF. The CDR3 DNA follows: TGTGCCAGCAGTTACGACGGCCTTCACGAGAGGGGCTACACCTTC.

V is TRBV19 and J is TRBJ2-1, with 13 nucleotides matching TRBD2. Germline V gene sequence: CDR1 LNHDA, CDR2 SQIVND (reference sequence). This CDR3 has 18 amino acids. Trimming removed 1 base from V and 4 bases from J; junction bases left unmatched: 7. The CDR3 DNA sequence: TGTGCCAGTAGTATAGCCTCGGGACTAGCGGGACGGTACAATGAGCAGTTCTTC. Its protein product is CASSIASGLAGRYNEQFF. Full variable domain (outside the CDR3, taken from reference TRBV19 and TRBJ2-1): DGGITQSPKYLFRKEGQNVTLSCEQNLNHDAMYWYRQDPGQGLRLIYYSQIVNDFQKGDIAEGYSVSREKKESFPLTVTSAQKNPTAFYLCASSIASGLAGRYNEQFFGPGTRLTVL.

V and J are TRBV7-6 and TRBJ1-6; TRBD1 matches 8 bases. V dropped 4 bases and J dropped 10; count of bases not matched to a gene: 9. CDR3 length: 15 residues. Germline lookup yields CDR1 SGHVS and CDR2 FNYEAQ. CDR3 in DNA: TGTGCCAGCAGCTACGCAGGGGGCACAGGGTCACCCCTCCACTTT. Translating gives CASSYAGGTGSPLHF.

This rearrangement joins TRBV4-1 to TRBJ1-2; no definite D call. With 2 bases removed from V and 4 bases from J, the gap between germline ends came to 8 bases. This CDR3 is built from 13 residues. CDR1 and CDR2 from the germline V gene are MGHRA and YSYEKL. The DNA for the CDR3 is TGCGCCAGCAGCCAACAGGAGGTCTATGGCTACACCTTC. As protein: CASSQQEVYGYTF.

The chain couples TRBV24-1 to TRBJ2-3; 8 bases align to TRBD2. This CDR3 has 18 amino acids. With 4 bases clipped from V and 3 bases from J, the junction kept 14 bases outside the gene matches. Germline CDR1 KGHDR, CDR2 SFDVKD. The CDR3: CATSEPVLAGGLTDTQYF. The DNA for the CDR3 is TGTGCCACCAGTGAGCCCGTTCTCGCGGGGGGTCTTACAGATACGCAGTATTTT.

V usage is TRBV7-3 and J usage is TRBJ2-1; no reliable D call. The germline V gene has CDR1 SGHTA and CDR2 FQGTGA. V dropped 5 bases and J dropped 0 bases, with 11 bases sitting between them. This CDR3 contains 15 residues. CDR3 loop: CASSPAASSYNEQFF. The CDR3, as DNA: TGTGCCAGCAGCCCCGCGGCCAGCTCCTACAATGAGCAGTTCTTC.

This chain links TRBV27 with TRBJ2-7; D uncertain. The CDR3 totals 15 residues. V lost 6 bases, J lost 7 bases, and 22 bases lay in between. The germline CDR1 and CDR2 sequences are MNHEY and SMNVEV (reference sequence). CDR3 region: CASSQNSITSGEQYF. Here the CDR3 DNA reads TGTGCCAGCAGCCAAAACTCGATAACTTCGGGTGAGCAGTACTTC.